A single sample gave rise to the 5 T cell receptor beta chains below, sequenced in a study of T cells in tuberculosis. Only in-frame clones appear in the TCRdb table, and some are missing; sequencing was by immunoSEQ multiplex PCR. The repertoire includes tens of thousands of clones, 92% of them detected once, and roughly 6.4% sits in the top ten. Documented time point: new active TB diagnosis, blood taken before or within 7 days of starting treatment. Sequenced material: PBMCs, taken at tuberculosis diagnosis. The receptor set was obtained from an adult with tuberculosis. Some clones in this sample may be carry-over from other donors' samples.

The CDR3 DNA is TGTGCCAGCAGGAGACAGGGCTATGGCTACACCTTC. Protein: CASRRQGYGYTF. The chain links TRBV2 to TRBJ1-2; 7 bases agree with TRBD1. From germline, CDR1 is SNHLY and CDR2 FYNNEI. The CDR3 is 12 amino acids. The V and J ends lost 6 bases and 4 bases, in that order; junction bases with no gene match: 2.

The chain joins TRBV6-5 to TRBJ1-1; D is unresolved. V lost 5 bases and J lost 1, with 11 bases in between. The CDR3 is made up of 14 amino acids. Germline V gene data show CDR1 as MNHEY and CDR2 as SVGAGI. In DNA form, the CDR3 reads TGTGCCAGCAGTCGTGGACTTCCGAACACTGAAGCTTTCTTT. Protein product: CASSRGLPNTEAFF.

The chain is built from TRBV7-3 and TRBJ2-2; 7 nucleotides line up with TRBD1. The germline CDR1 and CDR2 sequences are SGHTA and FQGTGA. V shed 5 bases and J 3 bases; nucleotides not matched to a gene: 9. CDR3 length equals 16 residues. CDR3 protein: CASSLSDRRYTGELFF. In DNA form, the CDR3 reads TGTGCCAGCAGCCTCTCGGACAGGAGATACACCGGGGAGCTGTTTTTT.

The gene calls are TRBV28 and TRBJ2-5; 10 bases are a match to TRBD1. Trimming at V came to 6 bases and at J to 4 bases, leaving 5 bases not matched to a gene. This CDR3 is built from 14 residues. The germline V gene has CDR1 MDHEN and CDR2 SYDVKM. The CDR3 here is CASSRGQGRETQYF. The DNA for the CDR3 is TGTGCCAGCAGCCGGGGACAGGGGCGAGAGACCCAGTACTTC.

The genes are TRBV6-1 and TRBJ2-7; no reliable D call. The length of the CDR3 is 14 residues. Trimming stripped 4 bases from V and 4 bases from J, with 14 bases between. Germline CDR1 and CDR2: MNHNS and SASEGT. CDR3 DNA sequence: TGTGCCAGCAGTGTTGACACGGCAGAATACGAGCAGTACTTC. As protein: CASSVDTAEYEQYF.